This is a list of T cell receptor beta chains from one sample in a study of control samples from healthy donors and cancer patients. TCRdb's copy holds only in-frame clones and misses some; the assay was immunoSEQ multiplex PCR. The sample records about 140,000 clones, more than 90% being singletons. Sequences were obtained from blood. Source of these receptors: a man younger than 45 in good health. CDR3s include the opening cysteine and the closing phenylalanine or tryptophan. The D gene is left open where the match is weak. Clone size is not always given. Where it is, it says once, few, many or a class for expanded clones.

d_call clone_size j_call v_call cdr3_aa cdr3_nt
TRBD1 many TRBJ2-1 TRBV6-4 CASSDGQEGNEQFF TGTGCCAGCAGCGACGGACAGGAAGGTAATGAGCAGTTCTTC
TRBD2 . TRBJ2-2 TRBV30 CAWSAGTSDGELFF TGTGCCTGGAGTGCCGGGACTAGTGACGGGGAGCTGTTTTTT
TRBD1 . TRBJ2-7 TRBV7-8 CASSFKEISRTGVAYEQYF TGTGCCAGCAGCTTTAAGGAAATAAGTAGGACAGGGGTAGCCTACGAGCAGTACTTC
TRBD2 once TRBJ2-1 TRBV2 CASRASGRGSYNEQFF TGTGCCAGCCGGGCTAGCGGGAGAGGATCCTACAATGAGCAGTTCTTC
TRBD1 . TRBJ2-3 TRBV5-1 CASSTQGSTDTQYF TGCGCCAGCAGCACACAGGGGAGCACAGATACGCAGTATTTT
. few TRBJ2-7 TRBV3-1/TRBV3-2 CASSHGLEQYF TGTGCCAGCAGCCATGGGCTCGAGCAGTACTTC
TRBD2 . TRBJ2-1 TRBV6-1 CASSEQSSGYNEQFF TGTGCCAGCAGTGAACAGTCTAGCGGCTACAATGAGCAGTTCTTC
. once TRBJ2-1 TRBV3-1/TRBV3-2 CASGPNLGIHNEQFF TGTGCCAGCGGACCTAATCTGGGGATCCACAATGAGCAGTTCTTC
. . TRBJ2-5 TRBV25-1 CASSDRGETQYF TGTGCCAGCAGTGATCGGGGAGAGACCCAGTACTTC
. . TRBJ2-7 TRBV20-1 CSASFRGPTTYEQYF TGCAGTGCCAGTTTTAGGGGCCCGACAACCTACGAGCAGTACTTC
. . TRBJ2-2 TRBV6-2/TRBV6-3 CASSYSRGAGELFF TGTGCCAGCAGTTACTCGAGAGGGGCCGGGGAGCTGTTTTTT
. . TRBJ1-5 TRBV6-6 CASSLPRGSNQPQHF TGTGCCAGCAGTTTACCGAGGGGTAGCAATCAGCCCCAGCATTTT